Sequencing of this T cell receptor (beta chain) was carried out in a study of T-cell memory formation after mild COVID-19. Study context: Across donors, TCR clusters were largely donor specific. Overall study findings and caveats: Chiefly within CM and EM were the contracting CD4+ clones; CD8+ ones were within EMRA.

Concerning this clonotype: Its antigen remains unidentified.

The junction had 10 bases not matched to a gene; V was cut back by 7 bases and J by 4 bases. In germline, CDR1 is SQVTM, CDR2 ANQGSEA. CDR3 length equals 14 residues. After 5'RACE with constant-segment primers, TCR alpha and TCR beta cDNA libraries carrying sample barcodes and UMIs were obtained. TCRdb itself ran the 5' RACE reads through MiXCR, one entry per CDR3 protein. The sample consists of around 340,000 distinct CDR3 sequences, about an eighth of them appearing once. V usage is TRBV29-1 and J usage is TRBJ2-1; 7 nucleotides agree with TRBD2. Sequenced: PBMCs or a T cell subset sorted from them (not recorded which). This TCR came from a man between 18 and 29 years old who had mild COVID-19 (a few samples of this study predate the infection). Cell type and time point are not known. The CDR3 loop is CSATTGTTYNEQFF. In nucleotides, the CDR3 is TGCAGCGCCACCACCGGGACTACGTACAATGAGCAGTTCTTC.